A selection of T cell receptor beta chains follows, all from one sample in a study of blood T cells in healthy people across ages. TCRdb re-called the 5' RACE reads with MiXCR, one entry per CDR3 protein. The data show just under 750,000 distinct CDR3 sequences, over 20% seen once. Specimen: blood. These TCRs come from a man in his sixties or seventies in good health. CDR3s include the opening cysteine and the closing phenylalanine or tryptophan. A D gene is named only where the DNA matches it firmly. Expanded clones are given a class, and other clones once, few, many or no size at all.

clone size	V gene	J gene	D gene	CDR3 DNA	CDR3 protein
NA	TRBV12-3/TRBV12-4	TRBJ2-3	TRBD2	TGTGCCAGCAGTACTAGCGGGGGGGTTAATACGCAGTATTTT	CASSTSGGVNTQYF
NA	TRBV28	TRBJ1-3	NA	TGTGCCAGCACCTCCGGGACGGCTGGAAACACCATATATTTT	CASTSGTAGNTIYF
few	TRBV11-2	TRBJ2-3	TRBD2	TGTGCCAGCAGCAAAACTACTAGCGGGGGTTCAGATACGCAGTATTTT	CASSKTTSGGSDTQYF
few	TRBV28	TRBJ2-2	TRBD2	TGTGCCAGCAGTCACCCGGGGGGGGCAAAGGGCACCGGGGAGCTGTTTTTT	CASSHPGGAKGTGELFF
NA	TRBV20-1	TRBJ2-7	NA	TGCAGTGCTAGACGCTTGGGCAGCGAGCAGTACTTC	CSARRLGSEQYF
few	TRBV3-1	TRBJ2-4	TRBD2	TGTGCCAGCAGCCGCAGTAGCGGGAGACGAAACATTCAGTACTTC	CASSRSSGRRNIQYF
NA	TRBV3-1	TRBJ1-2	NA	TGTGCCAGCAGCCCTCGCGACAGAGGGTCCCATGGCTACACCTTC	CASSPRDRGSHGYTF
few	TRBV7-6	TRBJ2-5	NA	TGTGCCAGCAGCTCCGGACTAATTGAGACCCAGTACTTC	CASSSGLIETQYF
few	TRBV10-2	TRBJ2-5	NA	TGCGCCAGCAGTGGGTGGACACTAGGATTACAAGAGACCCAGTACTTC	CASSGWTLGLQETQYF
NA	TRBV20-1	TRBJ2-2	TRBD1	TGCAGTGCTAGACGATGGCGGACAGGATCCACCGGGGAGCTGTTTTTT	CSARRWRTGSTGELFF
few	TRBV5-1	TRBJ2-7	NA	TGCGCCAGCGCTTCGGGTCCGACCTTCGAGCAGTACTTC	CASASGPTFEQYF
NA	TRBV29-1	TRBJ2-3	TRBD2	TGCAGCGTTTGTTCCGGGGGGAACACAGATACGCAGTATTTT	CSVCSGGNTDTQYF
few	TRBV5-1	TRBJ1-2	NA	TGCGCCAGCAGCTCCGGGACGGATAACTATGGCTACACCTTC	CASSSGTDNYGYTF
NA	TRBV29-1	TRBJ1-2	NA	TGCAGCGTTCACGTAGACTATGGCTACACCTTC	CSVHVDYGYTF
NA	TRBV6-5	TRBJ2-2	TRBD1	TGTGCCAGCAGTTCCCAGGGGGCAACCGGGGAGCTGTTTTTT	CASSSQGATGELFF